Shown below are 32 T cell receptor beta chains from a single sample sequenced in a study of CD8+ T cells in alopecia areata. Sorting used CD4, CD8alpha, NKG2D, NKG2ACE and other markers on pooled cutaneous lymph node cells. RNA extraction and reverse transcription yielded cDNA as sequencing template. Measured with immunoSEQ multiplex PCR; TCRdb has only the in-frame clones, and not every one. This sample carries approximately 300,000 clones, none of them present only once. The sample consisted of CD4+ T cells sorted from a lymph node. The receptor set was obtained from a C3H/HeJ mouse with alopecia areata. Strain haplotype (MHC): H2-k.

This clone has a handful of counts. Gene names are mouse gene names. With the read ending 4 residues before the CDR3 end, the germline J gene is used to fill in that end. The chain joins TRBV13-1 to TRBJ1-2; 8 positions agree with TRBD1. J gave up 4 bases and V 5 bases, and 4 bases lay outside the gene matches. This CDR3 spans 13 amino acids. Germline CDR1 NSHNY, CDR2 SYGAGN. CDR3 in amino acids: CASSPGQVSDYTF. Partial CDR3 DNA: TGTGCCAGCAGCCCGGGACAGGTCTCC.

In its sample, this clone was seen a few times. Mouse gene names apply. The read stops 4 residues short of the end of the CDR3; the missing end is completed from the germline J gene. The rearrangement uses TRBV5 and TRBJ2-2; maybe TRBD2 (6 bases). The CDR3 totals 16 residues. Trimming removed 4 bases at V and 1 base at J, with 13 bases between. Germline lookup yields CDR1 LGHNA and CDR2 YNLKQL (reference sequence). The sequenced part of the CDR3 DNA is TGTGCCAGCAGCCTCACCGGGACTTTAAACACCGGG. Protein: CASSLTGTLNTG. The whole CDR3 sequence is CASSLTGTLNTGQLYF.

With regard to this clone: Gene names denote mouse genes. The sequenced fragment ends 4 residues before the CDR3 boundary, so the rest is inferred from the germline J gene. This specimen includes other DNA sequences encoding the same CDR3. The rearrangement links TRBV31 to TRBJ1-2; TRBD1 aligns across 9 bases. Trimming took 0 bases from V and 2 from J; bases not matched to a gene: 4. In germline, CDR1 is GKSSPN, CDR2 SITVG. The CDR3 runs to 15 residues. Incomplete CDR3 DNA: TGTGCCTGGAGTCTAAGCGGGACAGGGAACTCC. As protein: CAWSLSGTGNS. The whole CDR3 region reads CAWSLSGTGNSDYTF.

This clone turned up a few times. The genes are named according to mouse. The DNA read from the CDR3 is TGTGCCAGCTCTCTCACAGGGAGGGGGGAC. Its protein is CASSLTGRGD. The full-length CDR3 reads as CASSLTGRGDTQYF. The genes are TRBV12-1 and TRBJ2-5; D possibly corresponds to TRBD1 (6 bases). The read stops 4 residues short of the end of the CDR3; the missing end is completed from the germline J gene. The V gene's germline CDR1 is SGHSN and CDR2 HYEKVE. The CDR3 has 14 residues.

A word on this clone: Gene names and germline refer to mouse. The read terminates 4 residues before the CDR3 end, so the remaining end is supplied by the germline J gene. The J gene is TRBJ1-2, the V gene TRBV31, with 7 bases identical to TRBD1. Germline-derived CDR1 and CDR2 are GKSSPN and SITVG. Trimming cost V 3 bases and J 0 bases; bases outside gene matches: 4. The CDR3 has 14 amino acids. The CDR3 sequence is CAWRRDSTNSDYTF. The covered CDR3 bases are TGTGCCTGGAGACGGGACAGCACAAACTCC.

In its sample, this clone was seen a few times. Germline and genes: mouse. The read terminates 4 residues ahead of where the CDR3 ends, so the germline J gene completes it. The genes are TRBV5 and TRBJ1-1; 8 bases fit TRBD1. The ends lost 0 bases at V and 3 bases at J; junction bases unmatched: 3. CDR1 is LGHNA, CDR2 YNLKQL, per germline (reference sequence). This CDR3 has 15 amino acids. The CDR3 bases that were read are TGTGCCAGCAGCCAAGAGACAGGGGTGGACACA. Protein: CASSQETGVDT. The whole CDR3 sequence is CASSQETGVDTEVFF.

Concerning this clone: The germline and genes are mouse ones. The missing CDR3 end, 4 residues past where the read stops, is filled in from the germline J gene. The chain couples TRBV13-3 to TRBJ2-1; TRBD1 matches at 7 bases. The CDR3 covers 15 residues. Germline V gene sequence: CDR1 NNHDY, CDR2 SYVADS. The V segment lost 2 bases and the J segment 4 bases; nucleotides outside the gene matches: 6. CDR3 DNA, as far as it was read: TGTGCCAGCAGTGAGGGGACAGAAACTTATGCT. Translating it yields CASSEGTETYA. From start to end, the CDR3 is CASSEGTETYAEQFF.

This clone was counted a few times. Genes and germline are mouse. The read stops 4 residues short of the end of the CDR3; the missing end is completed from the germline J gene. The V and J genes are TRBV13-1 and TRBJ1-1, with 11 bases fitting TRBD1. With V trimmed by 3 bases and J by 3 bases, 4 bases remained unmatched. This CDR3 contains 15 residues. CDR1 is NSHNY, CDR2 SYGAGN, per germline. The chain's CDR3 is CASSAPGQGDTEVFF. The CDR3 DNA, read in part, is TGTGCCAGCAGTGCACCGGGACAGGGGGACACA.

Remarks on this clone: The gene symbols are mouse symbols. The read ends 4 residues shy of where the CDR3 ends; the end is completed using the germline J gene. The rearrangement links TRBV19 to TRBJ2-5, with D maybe TRBD2 (6 bases). The germline V gene encodes CDR1 FNHDT and CDR2 SITEND (reference sequence). The length of the CDR3 is 13 residues. The part of the CDR3 DNA that was read is TGTGCCAGCAGTATACACTGGGAAGAC. Its translation: CASSIHWED. The CDR3 in its entirety is CASSIHWEDTQYF. Variable domain in full (rest from reference TRBV19 and TRBJ2-5): GGIITQTPKFLIGQEGQKLTLKCQQNFNHDTMYWYRQDSGKGLRLIYYSITENDLQKGDLSEGYDASREKKSSFSLTVTSAQKNEMAVFLCASSIHWEDTQYFGPGTRLLVL.

This clone was picked up a small number of times. Here the gene names and germline are mouse. The CDR3 is cut off 3 residues early in the read; its end comes from the germline J gene. The chain joins TRBV31 to TRBJ1-6; D is possibly TRBD1 (6 bases). TRBJ1-6 is an ORF, with its function uncertain. V lost 5 bases, J lost 3 bases, and 8 bases lay in between. The CDR3 covers 13 residues. CDR1 is GKSSPN and CDR2 is SITVG in the germline V gene. The CDR3 sequence is CAWQGIYNSPLYF. Incomplete CDR3 DNA: TGTGCCTGGCAGGGGATCTATAATTCGCCC.

This clone has just a few counts. Any gene name here is a mouse gene name. The read is 4 residues too short to cover the CDR3 end, so that end is filled in from the germline J gene. In the same sample, other DNA sequences code for this CDR3. This chain links TRBV13-2 with TRBJ2-3; TRBD2 aligns across 8 bases. V lost 5 bases and J lost 1; bases outside the gene matches: 0. The CDR3 covers 13 residues. The germline CDR1 and CDR2 sequences are NNHNN and SYGAGS (reference sequence). The part of the CDR3 DNA that was read is TGTGCCAGCGGGGACTGGGGTGCAGAA. Protein: CASGDWGAE. The full CDR3 protein reads CASGDWGAETLYF.

In its sample, this clone was seen a few times. Gene names and germline match the mouse. Other DNA sequences from this sample encode an identical CDR3 as well. The CDR3 protein is CASSDEGGSYEQYF. The sequenced part of the CDR3 DNA is TGTGCCAGCAGTGATGAAGGGGGCTCCTAT. The genes are TRBV13-1 and TRBJ2-7; maybe TRBD1 (6 bases). The read halts 4 residues ahead of the CDR3 end, with the missing end drawn from the germline J gene. This CDR3 has 14 amino acids. Germline V gene lookup returns CDR1 NSHNY and CDR2 SYGAGN. Trimming took off 0 bases at V and 0 bases at J, with 7 bases between the two ends.

This clone was detected only a few times. The gene names given are mouse names. The CDR3 extends 4 residues past the end of the read, so its final part is completed from the germline J gene. The genes are TRBV13-1 and TRBJ2-2; 9 nucleotides agree with TRBD1. V trimming: 3 bases; J trimming: 3 bases; junction bases outside the gene matches: 6. The germline CDR1 and CDR2 sequences are NSHNY and SYGAGN. The CDR3 totals 16 residues. CDR3 bases read: TGTGCCAGCAGTGTCATACAGGGGGCCGACACCGGG. Protein sequence: CASSVIQGADTG. The CDR3, in full, reads CASSVIQGADTGQLYF.

On this clone itself: The gene names given are mouse names. The CDR3 end falls 4 residues outside the read, so it is completed with the germline J gene. The J gene is TRBJ2-2, the V gene TRBV13-3; D remains unclear. The CDR3 spans 13 residues. V dropped 3 bases and J dropped 4 bases, with 7 bases sitting between them. Germline assignment: CDR1 NNHDY and CDR2 SYVADS. Here the CDR3 reads CASSGVSTGQLYF. The CDR3 bases that were read are TGTGCCAGCAGTGGCGTCAGCACCGGG.

Comment on this clone: Gene and germline names: mouse. The read falls 4 residues short of the CDR3 end, and the missing part is taken from the germline J gene. This rearrangement joins TRBV14 to TRBJ2-1; 12 bases map to TRBD2. This CDR3 has 14 amino acids. Looked up from germline, CDR1 is SGHDT and CDR2 is FRDEAV. V lost 6 bases and J lost 6; bases outside the gene matches: 4. The sequenced CDR3 bases are TGTGCCAGCACGACTGGGGGGGCGCGTGCT. It translates to CASTTGGARA. The entire CDR3 protein reads CASTTGGARAEQFF. Filled out from reference TRBV14 and TRBJ2-1, the complete variable domain reads EAGVTQSPRYAVLQEGQAVSFWCDPISGHDTLYWYQQPRDQGPQLLVYFRDEAVIDNSQLPSDRFSAVRPKGTNSTLKIQSAKQGDTATYLCASTTGGARAEQFFGPGTRLTVL.

Details on this clone: Gene and germline names: mouse. The read is 4 residues too short to cover the CDR3 end, so that end is filled in from the germline J gene. This rearrangement joins TRBV5 to TRBJ2-7, with no clear D. The germline gives CDR1 LGHNA, CDR2 YNLKQL (reference sequence). The CDR3 has 13 amino acids. The DNA read from the CDR3 is TGTGCCAGCAGCCAAGATGACTTTTAT. Translated: CASSQDDFY. The full CDR3 sequence reads CASSQDDFYEQYF.

Points on this clone: Gene names are the mouse ones. Read coverage stops 4 residues before the CDR3 terminus; the germline J gene supplies the remainder. The chain uses TRBV13-1 and TRBJ2-5; D perhaps matches TRBD1 (6 bases). The CDR3 runs 13 residues. V dropped 5 bases and J dropped 3 bases, with 10 bases sitting between them. CDR1 is NSHNY and CDR2 is SYGAGN in the germline V gene. The sequenced part of the CDR3 DNA is TGTGCCAGCAGGGGACATCCTCAAGAC. This encodes CASRGHPQD. The whole CDR3 is CASRGHPQDTQYF.

This clone came up a few times. The germline and genes are mouse ones. The read gets to within 4 residues of the CDR3 end, and the germline J gene fills in the rest. The chain is built from TRBV13-3 and TRBJ1-2, with 7 bases lining up with TRBD1. Trimming at V came to 5 bases and at J to 3 bases, leaving 7 bases not matched to a gene. The CDR3 is made up of 14 amino acids. The germline V gene has CDR1 NNHDY and CDR2 SYVADS. The CDR3 loop reads CASSAGQMDSDYTF. The CDR3 DNA, read in part, is TGTGCCAGCAGCGCGGGACAGATGGACTCC.

Turning to this clone: Genes here carry mouse names. The read falls 4 residues short of the CDR3 end, and the missing part is taken from the germline J gene. The chain couples TRBV17 to TRBJ2-4; 10 bases map to TRBD2. The V segment lost 1 base and the J segment 0 bases; nucleotides outside the gene matches: 1. Germline CDR1 MNHDT, CDR2 YYDKIL. This CDR3 has 16 residues. CDR3 bases read: TGTGCTAGCAGTAGAGGGGGACTGGGGAGTCAAAAC. As protein: CASSRGGLGSQN. The full CDR3 protein reads CASSRGGLGSQNTLYF.

A few counts support this clone. The gene names here belong to mouse. The sequenced fragment ends 4 residues before the CDR3 boundary, so the rest is inferred from the germline J gene. The chain carries TRBV1 and TRBJ1-1, with D unresolved. This CDR3 is built from 13 residues. The V end was cut by 0 bases, the J end by 3 bases, with 5 bases between. CDR1 and CDR2 (germline): NSQYPW, LRSPGD (reference sequence). The CDR3 bases that were read are TGCACCTGCAGTGCAGAGAAGGACACA. The encoded protein is CTCSAEKDT. The entire CDR3 sequence reads CTCSAEKDTEVFF.

This clone has only a few counts. The genes are named according to mouse. The read falls 4 residues short of the CDR3 end, and the missing part is taken from the germline J gene. V is TRBV5 and J is TRBJ1-2; D ambiguous. This CDR3 has 16 amino acids. Germline CDR1 and CDR2: LGHNA and YNLKQL (reference sequence). The V end was cut by 0 bases, the J end by 0 bases, with 11 bases between. CDR3 residues: CASSQDPPHANSDYTF. CDR3 bases read: TGTGCCAGCAGCCAAGATCCCCCACATGCAAACTCC.

The sample holds a few counts of this clone. Germline and genes: mouse. The read ends 4 residues early relative to the CDR3; the germline J gene fills the gap. The chain carries TRBV5 and TRBJ2-5; 9 bases map to TRBD1. J was trimmed by 0 bases and V by 3 bases; bases with no gene match: 7. Germline CDR1 reads LGHNA; CDR2 reads YNLKQL (reference sequence). The CDR3 totals 17 residues. CDR3 bases read: TGTGCCAGCAGCCAGTTCCGGGACAGGGTTAACCAAGAC. This sequence encodes CASSQFRDRVNQD. The entire CDR3 sequence reads CASSQFRDRVNQDTQYF.

A note on this clone: Gene and germline names: mouse. The read ends 4 residues early relative to the CDR3; the germline J gene fills the gap. The chain couples TRBV1 to TRBJ1-1, with D perhaps matching TRBD1 (5 bases). Germline-derived CDR1 and CDR2 are NSQYPW and LRSPGD (reference sequence). The CDR3 contains 15 residues. V lost 1 base and J lost 0, with 9 bases in between. The CDR3 is CTCSAVGGANTEVFF. The covered CDR3 bases are TGCACCTGCAGTGCAGTCGGGGGGGCAAACACA.

This clone turned up a few times. Germline and genes: mouse. The read terminates 4 residues before the CDR3 end, so the remaining end is supplied by the germline J gene. V and J are TRBV13-1 and TRBJ2-4; no clear D. This CDR3 region has 12 residues. V lost 3 bases to trimming and J lost 3 bases, with 5 bases between them. Germline CDR1 reads NSHNY; CDR2 reads SYGAGN. CDR3 amino acids: CASSAQQNTLYF. Partial CDR3 DNA: TGTGCCAGCAGTGCACAGCAAAAC.

In regard to this clone: Genes here carry mouse names. The read ends 4 residues shy of where the CDR3 ends; the end is completed using the germline J gene. The rearrangement uses TRBV19 and TRBJ2-1, with 9 bases aligning to TRBD2. This CDR3 spans 15 amino acids. Germline lookup yields CDR1 FNHDT and CDR2 SITEND (reference sequence). With 5 bases clipped from V and 1 base from J, the junction kept 4 bases outside the gene matches. CDR3 region: CASRPLGGNYAEQFF. The CDR3 bases that were read are TGTGCCAGCAGACCTCTGGGGGGGAACTATGCT.

There are a few counts of this clone. Here the gene names and germline are mouse. Read data end 4 residues before the CDR3 end; the end is taken from the germline J gene. The chain has TRBV12-1 and TRBJ2-4; 11 nucleotides align to TRBD1. This CDR3 region has 16 residues. Germline values: CDR1 SGHSN, CDR2 HYEKVE. V was clipped by 2 bases and J by 0 bases; unmatched bases: 3. The DNA read from the CDR3 is TGTGCCAGCTCTCCCCGGGACAGGGGGAGTCAAAAC. Its translation: CASSPRDRGSQN. The CDR3 reads in full as CASSPRDRGSQNTLYF.

This clone was counted between two and nine times. The genes and germline here are from mouse. Other DNA sequences from this sample encode an identical CDR3 as well. The sequenced part of the CDR3 DNA is TGTGCCAGCAGTCCCGGACAAGCAAACACA. Translated: CASSPGQANT. In full, the CDR3 reads CASSPGQANTEVFF. V usage is TRBV19 and J usage is TRBJ1-1; possibly TRBD1 for D (5 bases). From the germline J gene comes the end of the CDR3, since the read stops 4 residues before it. The V and J ends lost 4 bases and 0 bases respectively, with 10 bases between them. This CDR3 comprises 14 residues. Germline CDR1 reads FNHDT; CDR2 reads SITEND (reference sequence).

This clone was seen more than once but under ten times. Germline and genes here are mouse. The read halts 4 residues ahead of the CDR3 end, with the missing end drawn from the germline J gene. This chain uses TRBV1 with TRBJ2-1; possible D gene TRBD1, 6 bases. V lost 0 bases and J lost 6, with 9 bases in between. This CDR3 region has 14 residues. Looked up from germline, CDR1 is NSQYPW and CDR2 is LRSPGD (reference sequence). CDR3 DNA, as far as it was read: TGCACCTGCAGTGCAGATCCAGGGGTTGCT. Amino acids: CTCSADPGVA. The complete CDR3 reads CTCSADPGVAEQFF.

This clone turned up a few times. The germline and genes are mouse ones. The CDR3 extends 4 residues past the end of the read, so its final part is completed from the germline J gene. The chain links TRBV13-2 to TRBJ2-1, with TRBD2 identical over 9 bases. In germline, CDR1 is NNHNN, CDR2 SYGAGS (reference sequence). The CDR3 consists of 16 residues. V trimming: 0 bases; J trimming: 4 bases; junction bases outside the gene matches: 5. The part of the CDR3 DNA that was read is TGTGCCAGCGGTGATGTCGGGACTGGGCGGTATGCT. Amino acid sequence: CASGDVGTGRYA. The full-length CDR3 reads as CASGDVGTGRYAEQFF.

As for this clone: Genes and germline are mouse. The sequence runs out 4 residues before the end of the CDR3; the remainder is reconstructed from the germline J gene. The chain joins TRBV1 to TRBJ2-7; tentatively, D is TRBD2 (7 bases). Trimming left V 1 base short and J 2 bases short, with 12 bases between. This CDR3 region has 15 residues. From germline, CDR1 is NSQYPW and CDR2 LRSPGD (reference sequence). CDR3 DNA, as far as it was read: TGCACCTGCAGTGCAGTGGCTGGGGGCCCCTAT. Translating gives CTCSAVAGGPY. The whole CDR3 protein is CTCSAVAGGPYEQYF.

This clone was recorded a few times. Gene names refer to mouse genes. This specimen includes other DNA sequences encoding the same CDR3. The sequenced CDR3 bases are TGTGCCAGCAGTGAAGGGGACAGCTAT. It encodes CASSEGDSY. The entire CDR3 reads CASSEGDSYEQYF. The genes are TRBV13-1 and TRBJ2-7; TRBD1 aligns across 7 bases. Sequencing ends 4 residues short of the CDR3 end; the germline J gene provides the rest. CDR1 NSHNY and CDR2 SYGAGN come from the germline V gene. This CDR3 contains 13 residues. V lost 2 bases to trimming and J lost 3 bases; unmatched junction nucleotides: 2.

This clone was counted between two and nine times. All gene names here are mouse names. The CDR3 end lies 3 residues beyond the end of the read and is filled in from the germline J gene. The sample has other DNA sequences that encode this CDR3 too. V usage is TRBV13-1 and J usage is TRBJ1-6; D is undetermined. TRBJ1-6 is an open reading frame, and its role is uncertain. CDR3 length equals 14 residues. Trimming took off 2 bases at V and 3 bases at J, with 6 bases between the two ends. Germline V gene data show CDR1 as NSHNY and CDR2 as SYGAGN. The CDR3: CASSDDNYNSPLYF. Partial CDR3 DNA: TGTGCCAGCAGTGACGACAACTATAATTCGCCC.